Listed below are T cell receptor beta chains from one sample, sequenced in a study of CD8 T cells in Susac syndrome. TCRdb reprocessed the immunoSEQ multiplex PCR reads with MiXCR, giving one entry per CDR3 protein. The sample shows under 200,000 distinct CDR3 sequences, approximately 94% of them seen only once. Material for sequencing was CD4+ T cells from PBMCs. The source of these receptors is a human donor with Susac syndrome. Both conserved end residues are part of each CDR3. Fields, in order: V gene, J gene, D gene, clone size, CDR3 DNA, CDR3 protein. The D gene is left open where the match is weak. Clone sizes are given selectively: once, few, many, or a class where the clone is expanded.

V: TRBV20-1; J: TRBJ2-5; D: .; size: .; DNA: TGCAGTGCTGGCGTGAGGGGCCAAGAGACCCAGTACTTC; CDR3: CSAGVRGQETQYF
V: TRBV6-5; J: TRBJ2-1; D: TRBD1; size: .; DNA: TGTGCCAGCAGTCAGACAGGGGACAATGAGCAGTTCTTC; CDR3: CASSQTGDNEQFF
V: TRBV5-6; J: TRBJ2-1; D: TRBD2; size: .; DNA: TGTGCCAGCAGCCCGGACGGGACTAGCGTACCCAATGAGCAGTTCTTC; CDR3: CASSPDGTSVPNEQFF
V: TRBV15; J: TRBJ2-3; D: .; size: .; DNA: TGTGCCACCAGCAGAGATTCGACTAGTCGCCCGCAGTATTTT; CDR3: CATSRDSTSRPQYF
V: TRBV5-6; J: TRBJ2-3; D: TRBD2; size: .; DNA: TGTGCCAGCAGCGCGACTAGCGGGGTTAGCACAGATACGCAGTATTTT; CDR3: CASSATSGVSTDTQYF
V: TRBV29-1; J: TRBJ2-1; D: TRBD1; size: .; DNA: TGCAGCGTTGCGGGACAGGGAGGGGGTGAGCAGTTCTTC; CDR3: CSVAGQGGGEQFF
V: TRBV27; J: TRBJ1-1; D: .; size: .; DNA: TGTGCCAGTAGGAAGCCGGGGGGAAACACTGAAGCTTTCTTT; CDR3: CASRKPGGNTEAFF
V: TRBV5-1; J: TRBJ1-2; D: .; size: .; DNA: TGCGCCAGCAGCCCTGAAGCAGGGAACTATGGCTACACCTTC; CDR3: CASSPEAGNYGYTF
V: TRBV6-2/TRBV6-3; J: TRBJ1-5; D: .; size: .; DNA: TGTGCCAGCAGAACGGGGGAGCCCCAGCATTTT; CDR3: CASRTGEPQHF
V: TRBV12-3/TRBV12-4; J: TRBJ2-5; D: .; size: .; DNA: TGTGCCAGCACCATTTTAGGCCCCCAAGAGACCCAGTACTTC; CDR3: CASTILGPQETQYF
V: TRBV29-1; J: TRBJ1-2; D: TRBD1; size: .; DNA: TGCAGCGTTGAACCGGGACAGGGCGGTGGCTACACCTTC; CDR3: CSVEPGQGGGYTF
V: TRBV13; J: TRBJ2-1; D: .; size: .; DNA: TGTGCCAGCAGCTCATATAGCTCCTACAATGAGCAGTTCTTC; CDR3: CASSSYSSYNEQFF
V: TRBV13; J: TRBJ1-1; D: .; size: once; DNA: TGTGCCAGCACCCCGGGGAGGGTGTGGGAAGCTTTCTTT; CDR3: CASTPGRVWEAFF
V: TRBV6-5; J: TRBJ1-1; D: .; size: .; DNA: TGTGCCAGCGGTTCTAACACTGAAGCTTTCTTT; CDR3: CASGSNTEAFF
V: TRBV7-3; J: TRBJ2-2; D: TRBD2; size: once; DNA: TGTGCCAGCAGCCCTAATGGACTAGCGGGACGAACCGGGGAGCTGTTTTTT; CDR3: CASSPNGLAGRTGELFF
V: TRBV20-1; J: TRBJ2-5; D: .; size: .; DNA: TGCAGTGCTAGAGGGTTGGAGTGGGGCCAAGAGACCCAGTACTTC; CDR3: CSARGLEWGQETQYF
V: TRBV7-9; J: TRBJ2-3; D: TRBD2; size: .; DNA: TGTGCCAGCAGCCAGGCCTTGACTAGCGCCACTCCGACCGATACGCAGTATTTT; CDR3: CASSQALTSATPTDTQYF
V: TRBV3-1; J: TRBJ1-6; D: .; size: .; DNA: TGTGCCAGCAGCCAAGTGGACTCCCTTATCCCCCTCCACTTT; CDR3: CASSQVDSLIPLHF
V: TRBV29-1; J: TRBJ1-2; D: .; size: .; DNA: TGCAGCACCTTCCAGGGAGGAGGCTATGGCTACACCTTC; CDR3: CSTFQGGGYGYTF
V: TRBV3-1; J: TRBJ2-5; D: .; size: .; DNA: TGTGCCAGCAGCCAAGGGGGGACCCGCAGGGAGACCCAGTACTTC; CDR3: CASSQGGTRRETQYF
V: TRBV14; J: TRBJ2-2; D: .; size: .; DNA: TGTGCCAGCAGCCGCCGAAAAAACACCGGGGAGCTGTTTTTT; CDR3: CASSRRKNTGELFF
V: TRBV25-1; J: TRBJ1-2; D: .; size: .; DNA: TGTGCCAGCAGTGTCCAGGGGATAAACTATGGCTACACCTTC; CDR3: CASSVQGINYGYTF
V: TRBV20-1; J: TRBJ2-1; D: .; size: .; DNA: TGCAGTGCTAGTTCCCCGGCTTACAATGAGCAGTTCTTC; CDR3: CSASSPAYNEQFF
V: TRBV9; J: TRBJ2-2; D: TRBD1; size: .; DNA: TGTGCCAGCAGCGTACCTGGACAGGGGCTGTACACCGGGGAGCTGTTTTTT; CDR3: CASSVPGQGLYTGELFF
V: TRBV3-1; J: TRBJ1-5; D: .; size: .; DNA: TGTGCCAGCAGCCTATCGTCGGAGGGTCAGCCCCAGCATTTT; CDR3: CASSLSSEGQPQHF
V: TRBV28; J: TRBJ2-7; D: .; size: .; DNA: TGTGCCAGCAGTTTATTAACCCCAGGGAGTTACGAGCAGTACTTC; CDR3: CASSLLTPGSYEQYF
V: TRBV2; J: TRBJ1-5; D: .; size: .; DNA: TGTGCCAGCAGTGGGGGGAGCAGCAATCAGCCCCAGCATTTT; CDR3: CASSGGSSNQPQHF
V: TRBV3-1; J: TRBJ2-6; D: TRBD1; size: .; DNA: TGTGCCAGCAGTGCACAGGGGCTGCGGCCCAACGTCCTGACTTTC; CDR3: CASSAQGLRPNVLTF
V: TRBV20-1; J: TRBJ2-5; D: TRBD2; size: .; DNA: TGCAGTGCTGAGGGACTAGCAGGAGAGACCCAGTACTTC; CDR3: CSAEGLAGETQYF
V: TRBV5-4; J: TRBJ2-5; D: .; size: .; DNA: TGTGTGCAGGGGCGAATTGGAGAGACCCAGTACTTC; CDR3: CVQGRIGETQYF
V: TRBV9; J: TRBJ2-7; D: TRBD2; size: .; DNA: TGTGCCAGCAGCGTAGTGGCTAGCGGGAGTTTTCCCGAGCAGTACTTC; CDR3: CASSVVASGSFPEQYF
V: TRBV4-2; J: TRBJ2-7; D: .; size: .; DNA: TGTGCCAGCAGCCAAGATTATAGGGTCTACGAGCAGTACTTC; CDR3: CASSQDYRVYEQYF
V: TRBV28; J: TRBJ2-5; D: TRBD1; size: .; DNA: TGTGCCAGCAGTTTATCGGGACAGGGCCCCCAAGAGACCCAGTACTTC; CDR3: CASSLSGQGPQETQYF
V: TRBV6-2/TRBV6-3; J: TRBJ1-1; D: .; size: .; DNA: TGTGCCAGCAGATCTCGGGACCTAAACACTGAAGCTTTCTTT; CDR3: CASRSRDLNTEAFF
V: TRBV5-1; J: TRBJ2-2; D: .; size: once; DNA: TGCGCCAGCAGCTTCCAAGGACTCGGGGAGCTGTTTTTT; CDR3: CASSFQGLGELFF
V: TRBV20-1; J: TRBJ2-7; D: TRBD2; size: .; DNA: TGCAGTGCTCGGACTAGCGGGCCAGCGAAAGAGCAGTACTTC; CDR3: CSARTSGPAKEQYF
V: TRBV25-1; J: TRBJ1-5; D: .; size: .; DNA: TGTGCCAGCAGTGAATTGGGTGGGTGTTTGGGCAATCAGCCCCAGCATTTT; CDR3: CASSELGGCLGNQPQHF
V: TRBV7-2; J: TRBJ2-1; D: .; size: .; DNA: TGTGCCAGCAGCTTAGTTGTCTACAATGAGCAGTTCTTC; CDR3: CASSLVVYNEQFF
V: TRBV7-2; J: TRBJ2-5; D: .; size: .; DNA: TGTGCCAGCAGCAAGGGGGGGGCGGTACAAGAGACCCAGTACTTC; CDR3: CASSKGGAVQETQYF
V: TRBV4-2; J: TRBJ2-1; D: .; size: .; DNA: TGTGCCAGCAGCCAAGAGGACAGCTCCTACAATGAGCAGTTCTTC; CDR3: CASSQEDSSYNEQFF